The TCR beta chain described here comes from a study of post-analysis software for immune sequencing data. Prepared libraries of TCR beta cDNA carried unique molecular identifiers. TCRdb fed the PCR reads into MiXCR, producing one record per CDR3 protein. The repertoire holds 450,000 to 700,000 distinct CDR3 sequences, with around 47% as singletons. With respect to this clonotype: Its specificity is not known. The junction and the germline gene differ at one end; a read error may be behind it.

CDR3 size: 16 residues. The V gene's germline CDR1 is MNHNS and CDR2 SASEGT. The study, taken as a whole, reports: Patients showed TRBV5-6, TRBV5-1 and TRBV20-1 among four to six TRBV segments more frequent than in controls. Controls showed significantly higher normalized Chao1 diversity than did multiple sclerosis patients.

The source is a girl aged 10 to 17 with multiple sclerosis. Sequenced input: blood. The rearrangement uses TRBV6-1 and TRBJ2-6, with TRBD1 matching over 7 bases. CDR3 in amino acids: CASRSGQFSGANVLTF. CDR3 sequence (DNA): TGTGCCAGCAGATCGGGACAGTTCTCTGGGGCCAACGTCCTGACTTTT.